The source of this TCR beta chain is a study of blood T cell repertoires in COVID-19. Study at large: Both acute and convalescent COVID-19 samples were obtained from the United States, Italy and Spain. The analysed material was cDNA or gDNA that came from T cells, B-cell-depleted T cells, or PBMCs.

Germline V lookup: CDR1 SNHLY, CDR2 FYNNEI. Losses at the gene ends were 6 bases for V and 7 bases for J; bases not matched to a gene: 10. This CDR3 is built from 15 residues. In Seattle, patients joined the study during active infection and were tracked longitudinally. Per the original methods: Amplification of reference gene primers was used by the study to estimate nucleated cell counts. Generated by immunoSEQ multiplex PCR, the TCRdb table keeps only in-frame clones and is missing some. Clone size and V and J calls were adopted from that table, with D and trimming inferred from the DNA. The sample lists approximately 230,000 clones, around 88% occurring once.

The rearrangement links TRBV2 to TRBJ2-2; 8 bases agree with TRBD1. Source material: peripheral blood. This clonotype was sampled from a woman under 40 with COVID-19, enrolled during active disease. The CDR3 nucleotides are TGTGCCAGCAGCAAGGACAGGGCGGCAGTCGGGGAGCTGTTTTTT. The encoded protein is CASSKDRAAVGELFF.